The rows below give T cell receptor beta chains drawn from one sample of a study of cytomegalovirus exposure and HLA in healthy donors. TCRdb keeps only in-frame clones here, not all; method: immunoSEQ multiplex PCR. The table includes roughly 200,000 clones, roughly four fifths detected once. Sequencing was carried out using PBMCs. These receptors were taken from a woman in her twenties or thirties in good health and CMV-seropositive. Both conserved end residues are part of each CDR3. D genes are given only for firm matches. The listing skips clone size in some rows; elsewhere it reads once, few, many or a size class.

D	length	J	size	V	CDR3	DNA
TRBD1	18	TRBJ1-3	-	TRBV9	CASSYQGQGVYSGNTIYF	TGTGCCAGCAGCTACCAGGGACAGGGGGTTTACTCTGGAAACACCATATATTTT
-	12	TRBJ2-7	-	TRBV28	CASSPQAGRRYF	TGTGCCAGCAGTCCGCAGGCGGGTCGTCGGTACTTC
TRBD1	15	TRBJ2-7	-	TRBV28	CASSGQGSKLNEQYF	TGTGCCAGCAGTGGACAGGGTAGCAAGTTGAACGAGCAGTACTTC
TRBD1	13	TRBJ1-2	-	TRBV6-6	CASSWDRGQGYTF	TGTGCCAGCAGTTGGGACAGGGGTCAGGGCTACACCTTC
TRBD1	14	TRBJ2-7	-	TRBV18	CASSPPDRGHEQYF	TGTGCCAGCTCACCACCGGACAGGGGCCACGAGCAGTACTTC
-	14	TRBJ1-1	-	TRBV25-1	CASSEWGGDTEAFF	TGTGCCAGCAGTGAATGGGGGGGAGACACTGAAGCTTTCTTT
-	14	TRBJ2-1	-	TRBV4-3	CASSQGGSYNEQFF	TGCGCCAGCAGCCAAGGGGGCAGCTACAATGAGCAGTTCTTC
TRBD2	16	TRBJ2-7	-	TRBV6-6	CASSKGLSGLGYEQYF	TGTGCCAGCAGTAAGGGACTATCGGGCTTAGGCTACGAGCAGTACTTC
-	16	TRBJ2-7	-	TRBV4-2	CASSQDEIRRGYEQYF	TGTGCCAGCAGCCAAGACGAAATAAGGCGGGGCTACGAGCAGTACTTC
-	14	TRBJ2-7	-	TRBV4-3	CASSQDSGRYEQYF	TGCGCCAGCAGCCAAGATTCGGGGAGGTACGAGCAGTACTTC
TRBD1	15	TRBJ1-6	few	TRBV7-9	CASSLADRVNSPLHF	TGTGCCAGCAGCTTAGCGGACAGGGTCAATTCACCCCTCCACTTT
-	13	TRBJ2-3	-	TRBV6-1	CASSARGTDTQYF	TGTGCCAGCAGTGCACGAGGCACAGATACGCAGTATTTT
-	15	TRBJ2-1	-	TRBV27	CASSLVRTWGNEQFF	TGTGCCAGCAGTTTGGTTAGGACTTGGGGCAATGAGCAGTTCTTC
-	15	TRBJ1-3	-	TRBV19	CASTTGIVSGNTIYF	TGTGCCAGTACAACAGGGATTGTCTCTGGAAACACCATATATTTT
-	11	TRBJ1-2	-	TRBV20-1	CSASSNYGYTF	TGCAGTGCTAGTTCGAACTATGGCTACACCTTC
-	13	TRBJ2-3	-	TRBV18	CASSPQGWDTQYF	TGTGCCAGCTCACCCCAGGGGTGGGATACGCAGTATTTT
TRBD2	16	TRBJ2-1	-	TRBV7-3	CASSMVGLAGVNEQFF	TGTGCCAGCAGCATGGTGGGGCTAGCGGGAGTCAATGAGCAGTTCTTC